This TCR beta chain was captured by sequencing in a study of blood T cell repertoires in COVID-19. Study-level information: There were acute and convalescent COVID-19 samples, and they came from the United States, Italy and Spain. The cDNA or gDNA used as material had been derived from T cells, B-cell-depleted T cells, or PBMCs.

CDR3 length: 17 amino acids. The ends were cut back, 2 bases at V and 0 bases at J, with 17 bases in the middle. Germline V gives CDR1 LGHDT, CDR2 YNNKEL (reference sequence). Per the original data handling: Cell counts per sample came from amplifying reference gene primers. Clones were read by immunoSEQ multiplex PCR, and TCRdb kept only the in-frame ones, dropping some. The DNA was the basis for D and trimming; V, J and clone size are from that table. The sample carries roughly 150,000 clones, around 80% recorded once. This chain uses TRBV3-1 (or the pseudogene TRBV3-2) with TRBJ2-7; tentatively, D is TRBD2 (5 bases). The sample taken for sequencing was peripheral blood. This TCR was recovered from a woman between 50 and 59 years old with acute or convalescent COVID-19. The DNA of the CDR3 is TGTGCCAGCAGCCAACCCTCTCTCTTAGCGAGCTCCTACGAGCAGTACTTC. Translation gives CASSQPSLLASSYEQYF.